This T cell receptor beta chain was sequenced during a study of vaccination and CD4 T cells after COVID-19. Study summary: Convalescent cases comprised under ten mild and one severe, all SARS-CoV-2 positive by nasal swab PCR. There were a few convalescent patients sampled at day 14 and again at days 161 to 241 post-vaccination. The study's findings and limits: Convalescent patients had a median around 90% of post-vaccine SARS-CoV-2-reactive clones that were detected only after vaccination, not before it.

One entry per CDR3 protein results from TCRdb running MiXCR on the PCR reads. The top ten hold roughly 5% of the sample, which has 26,000 or so distinct CDR3 sequences, around 50% seen once. As for time point: late sampling 161 to 241 days after vaccination in a few convalescent patients. As to this clonotype: Its antigen remains unidentified.

Germline CDR1 and CDR2: MDHEN and SYDVKM. The CDR3 sequence is 12 residues long. V was shortened by 6 bases and J by 5 bases, with 8 bases between the two germline ends. The chain is built from TRBV28 and TRBJ1-5; D gene ambiguous. The receptor's source is a human donor who had recovered from COVID-19. This specimen consisted of CD4+ T cells from blood, obtained about 7 months after SARS-CoV-2 vaccination. CDR3 in DNA: TGTGCCAGCAGCTCCCTTGATCAGCCCCAGCATTTT. It encodes CASSSLDQPQHF.